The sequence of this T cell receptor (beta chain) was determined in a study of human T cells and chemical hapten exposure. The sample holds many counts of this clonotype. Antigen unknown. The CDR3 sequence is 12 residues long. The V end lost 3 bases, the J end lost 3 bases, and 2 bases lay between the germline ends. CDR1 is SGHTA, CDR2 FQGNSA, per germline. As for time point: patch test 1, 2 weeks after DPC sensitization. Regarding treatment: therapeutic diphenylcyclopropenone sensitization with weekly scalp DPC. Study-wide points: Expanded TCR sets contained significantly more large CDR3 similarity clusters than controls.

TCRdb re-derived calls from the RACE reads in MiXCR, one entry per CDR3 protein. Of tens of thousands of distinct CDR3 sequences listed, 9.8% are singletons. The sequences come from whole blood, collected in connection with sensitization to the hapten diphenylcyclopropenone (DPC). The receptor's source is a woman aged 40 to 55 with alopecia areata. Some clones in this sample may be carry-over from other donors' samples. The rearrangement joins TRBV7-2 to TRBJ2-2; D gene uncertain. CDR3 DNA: TGTGCCAGCAGCTTTTACACCGGGGAGCTGTTTTTT. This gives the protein CASSFYTGELFF.